This T cell receptor beta chain was recovered during a study of CD4+ T cells in melanoma. The CDR3 extends over 13 amino acids. Germline loops: CDR1 SNHLY, CDR2 FYNNEI. V gave up 6 bases and J gave up 4 bases; unmatched junction bases: 5. The protocol was immunoSEQ multiplex PCR, while the TCRdb copy is restricted to in-frame clones and leaves out a portion. Found here are about 18,000 clones, approximately 83% of them singletons; the top ten hold 4% to 5.5%. The receptor comes from a human donor with melanoma. Sequencing used cells from a culture (not recorded whether cultured in vitro). The V call is TRBV2, the J call TRBJ1-1; 7 nucleotides agree with TRBD1. The CDR3 protein is CASRTGLSTEAFF. CDR3 nucleotide sequence: TGTGCCAGCAGGACAGGGTTGAGCACTGAAGCTTTCTTT.